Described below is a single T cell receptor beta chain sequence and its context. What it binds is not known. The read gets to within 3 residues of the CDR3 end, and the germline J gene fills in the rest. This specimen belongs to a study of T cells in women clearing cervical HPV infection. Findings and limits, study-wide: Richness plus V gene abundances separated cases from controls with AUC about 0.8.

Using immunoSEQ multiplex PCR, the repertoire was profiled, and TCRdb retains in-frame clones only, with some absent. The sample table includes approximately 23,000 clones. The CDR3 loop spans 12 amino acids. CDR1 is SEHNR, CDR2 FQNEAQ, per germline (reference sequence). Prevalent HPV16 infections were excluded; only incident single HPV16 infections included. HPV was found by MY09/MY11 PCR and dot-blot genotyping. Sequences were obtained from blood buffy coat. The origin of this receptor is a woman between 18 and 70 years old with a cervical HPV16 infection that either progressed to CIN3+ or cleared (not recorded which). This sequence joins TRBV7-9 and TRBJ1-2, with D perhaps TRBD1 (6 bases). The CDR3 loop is CASGTGGHDYTF. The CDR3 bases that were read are TGTGCCAGCGGGACGGGGGGCCACGAC.